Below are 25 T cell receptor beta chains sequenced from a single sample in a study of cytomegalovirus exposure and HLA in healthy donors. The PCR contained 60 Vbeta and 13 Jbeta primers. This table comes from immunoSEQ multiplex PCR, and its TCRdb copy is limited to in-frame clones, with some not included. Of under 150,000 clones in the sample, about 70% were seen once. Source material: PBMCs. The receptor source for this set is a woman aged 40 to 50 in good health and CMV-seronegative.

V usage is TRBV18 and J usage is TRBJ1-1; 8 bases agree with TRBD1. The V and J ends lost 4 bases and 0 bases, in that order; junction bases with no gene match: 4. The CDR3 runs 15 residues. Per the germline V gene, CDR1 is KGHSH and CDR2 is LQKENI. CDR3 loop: CASSLRTGMNTEAFF. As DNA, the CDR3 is TGTGCCAGCTCACTTCGGACAGGGATGAACACTGAAGCTTTCTTT.

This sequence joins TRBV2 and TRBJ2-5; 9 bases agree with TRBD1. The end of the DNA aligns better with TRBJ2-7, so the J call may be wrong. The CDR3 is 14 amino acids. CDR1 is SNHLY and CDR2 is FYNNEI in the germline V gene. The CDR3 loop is CASSADRGRYEQYF. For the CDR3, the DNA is TGTGCCAGCAGTGCTGACAGGGGGAGGTACGAGCAGTACTTC.

CDR3 in amino acids: CASSLAVEGAGYTF. CDR3 DNA: TGTGCCAGCAGCTTAGCGGTGGAGGGGGCTGGCTACACCTTC. V and J are TRBV7-9 and TRBJ1-2; the match to TRBD1 covers 7 bases. V was clipped by 0 bases and J by 7 bases; unmatched bases: 5. Germline CDR1 is SEHNR and CDR2 is FQNEAQ (reference sequence). CDR3 length: 14 amino acids.

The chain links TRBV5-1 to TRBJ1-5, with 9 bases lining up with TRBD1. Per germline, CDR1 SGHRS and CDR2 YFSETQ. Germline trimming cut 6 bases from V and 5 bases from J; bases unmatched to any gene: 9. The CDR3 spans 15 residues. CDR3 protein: CASKKATGGDQPQHF. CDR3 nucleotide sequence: TGCGCCAGCAAGAAAGCGACAGGGGGAGATCAGCCCCAGCATTTT.

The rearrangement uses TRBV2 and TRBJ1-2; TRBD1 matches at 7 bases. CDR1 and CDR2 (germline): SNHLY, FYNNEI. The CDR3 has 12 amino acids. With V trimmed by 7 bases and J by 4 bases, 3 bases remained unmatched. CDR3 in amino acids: CASTTGVYGYTF. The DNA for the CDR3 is TGTGCCAGCACCACAGGGGTCTATGGCTACACCTTC. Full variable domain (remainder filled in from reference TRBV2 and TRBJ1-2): EPEVTQTPSHQVTQMGQEVILRCVPISNHLYFYWYRQILGQKVEFLVSFYNNEISEKSEIFDDQFSVERPDGSNFTLKIRSTKLEDSAMYFCASTTGVYGYTFGSGTRLTVV.

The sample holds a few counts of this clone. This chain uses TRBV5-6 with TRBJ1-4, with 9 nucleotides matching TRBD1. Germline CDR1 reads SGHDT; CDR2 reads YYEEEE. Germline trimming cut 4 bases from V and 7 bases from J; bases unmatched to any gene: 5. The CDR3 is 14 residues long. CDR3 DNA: TGTGCCAGCAGCACGCGGACAGGGGTTGAAAAACTGTTTTTT. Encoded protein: CASSTRTGVEKLFF.

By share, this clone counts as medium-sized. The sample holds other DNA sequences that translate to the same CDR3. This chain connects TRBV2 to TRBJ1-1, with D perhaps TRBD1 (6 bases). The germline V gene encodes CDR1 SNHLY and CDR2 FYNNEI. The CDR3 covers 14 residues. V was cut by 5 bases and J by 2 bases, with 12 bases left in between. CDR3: CASSPDRVNTEAFF. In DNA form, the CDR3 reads TGTGCCAGCAGTCCGGACAGAGTAAACACTGAAGCTTTCTTT.

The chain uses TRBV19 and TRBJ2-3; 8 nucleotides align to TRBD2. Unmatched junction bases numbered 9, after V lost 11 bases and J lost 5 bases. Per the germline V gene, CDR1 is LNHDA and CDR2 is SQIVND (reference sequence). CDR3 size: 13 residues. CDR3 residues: CACREGGRDTQYF. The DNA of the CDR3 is TGTGCCTGCCGGGAGGGTGGGAGAGATACGCAGTATTTT.

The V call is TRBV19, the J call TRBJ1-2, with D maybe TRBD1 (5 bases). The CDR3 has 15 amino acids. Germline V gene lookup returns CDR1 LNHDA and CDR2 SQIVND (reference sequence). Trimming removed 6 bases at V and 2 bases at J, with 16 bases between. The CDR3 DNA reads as TGTGCCAGTAGCCTCCGGGGGGTTGGGAACTATGGCTACACCTTC. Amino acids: CASSLRGVGNYGYTF.

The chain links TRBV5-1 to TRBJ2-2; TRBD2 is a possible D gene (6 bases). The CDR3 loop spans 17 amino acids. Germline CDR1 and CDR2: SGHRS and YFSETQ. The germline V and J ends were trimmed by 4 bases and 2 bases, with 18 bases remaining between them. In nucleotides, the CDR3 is TGCGCCAGCAGCCCAGGACTACCCGACCCCAACACCGGGGAGCTGTTTTTT. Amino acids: CASSPGLPDPNTGELFF.

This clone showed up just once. CDR3 region: CASSWDKFNEGAFF. The CDR3 nucleotides are TGCGCCAGCAGCTGGGACAAATTCAACGAGGGAGCTTTCTTT. This chain links TRBV5-1 with TRBJ1-1; TRBD1 might be the D (6 bases). Trimming shortened V by 3 bases and J by 10 bases, and 19 bases separated the two germline ends. CDR1 is SGHRS, CDR2 YFSETQ, per germline. This CDR3 has 14 amino acids.

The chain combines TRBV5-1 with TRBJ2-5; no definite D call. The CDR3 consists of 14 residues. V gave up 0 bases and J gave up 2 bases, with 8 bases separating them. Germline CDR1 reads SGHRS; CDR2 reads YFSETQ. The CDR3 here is CASSLVTVQETQYF. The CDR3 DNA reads TGCGCCAGCAGCTTGGTGACTGTGCAAGAGACCCAGTACTTC.

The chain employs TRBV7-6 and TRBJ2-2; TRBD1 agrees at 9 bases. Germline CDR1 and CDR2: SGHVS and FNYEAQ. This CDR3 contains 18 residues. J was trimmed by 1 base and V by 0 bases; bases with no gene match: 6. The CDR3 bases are TGTGCCAGCAGCTTAGCTGTCGTGGGACAGGGGAACACCGGGGAGCTGTTTTTT. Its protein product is CASSLAVVGQGNTGELFF.

This CDR3 is CASSTGRNQETQYF. In nucleotides, the CDR3 is TGTGCCAGTTCGACAGGACGCAACCAAGAGACCCAGTACTTC. The V and J genes are TRBV19 and TRBJ2-5; D perhaps matches TRBD1 (6 bases). Germline-derived CDR1 and CDR2 are LNHDA and SQIVND (reference sequence). The CDR3 sequence is 14 residues long. Trimming took off 8 bases at V and 0 bases at J, with 13 bases between the two ends. Full variable domain (outside the CDR3, taken from reference TRBV19 and TRBJ2-5): DGGITQSPKYLFRKEGQNVTLSCEQNLNHDAMYWYRQDPGQGLRLIYYSQIVNDFQKGDIAEGYSVSREKKESFPLTVTSAQKNPTAFYLCASSTGRNQETQYFGPGTRLLVL.

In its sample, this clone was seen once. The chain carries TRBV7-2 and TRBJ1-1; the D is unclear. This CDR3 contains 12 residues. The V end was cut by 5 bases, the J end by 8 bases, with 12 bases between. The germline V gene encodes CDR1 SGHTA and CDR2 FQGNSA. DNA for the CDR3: TGTGCCAGCAGCCCCGCTGGCACAGAAGCTTTCTTT. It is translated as CASSPAGTEAFF. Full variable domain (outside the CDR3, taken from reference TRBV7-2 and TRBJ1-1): GAGVSQSPSNKVTEKGKDVELRCDPISGHTALYWYRQSLGQGLEFLIYFQGNSAPDKSGLPSDRFSAERTGGSVSTLTIQRTQQEDSAVYLCASSPAGTEAFFGQGTRLTVV.

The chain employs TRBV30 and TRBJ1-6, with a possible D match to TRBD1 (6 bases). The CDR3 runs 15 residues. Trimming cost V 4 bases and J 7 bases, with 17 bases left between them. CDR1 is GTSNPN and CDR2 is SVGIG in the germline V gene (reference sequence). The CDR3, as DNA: TGTGCCTGGACCAATACAGGGCGGGTGAATTCACCCCTCCACTTT. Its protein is CAWTNTGRVNSPLHF.

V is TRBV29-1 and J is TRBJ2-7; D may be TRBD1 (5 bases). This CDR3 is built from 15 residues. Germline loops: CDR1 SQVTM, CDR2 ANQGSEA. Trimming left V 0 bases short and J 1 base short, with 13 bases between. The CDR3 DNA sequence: TGCAGCGTTGAAGATCACCAGGGAATTTCCTACGAGCAGTACTTC. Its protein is CSVEDHQGISYEQYF.

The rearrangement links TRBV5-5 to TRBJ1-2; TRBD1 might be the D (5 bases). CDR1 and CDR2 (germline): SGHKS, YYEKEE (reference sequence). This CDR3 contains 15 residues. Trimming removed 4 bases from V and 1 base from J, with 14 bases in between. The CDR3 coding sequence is TGTGCCAGCAGCCTGGGACCGGGAATTAACTATGGCTACACCTTC. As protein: CASSLGPGINYGYTF.

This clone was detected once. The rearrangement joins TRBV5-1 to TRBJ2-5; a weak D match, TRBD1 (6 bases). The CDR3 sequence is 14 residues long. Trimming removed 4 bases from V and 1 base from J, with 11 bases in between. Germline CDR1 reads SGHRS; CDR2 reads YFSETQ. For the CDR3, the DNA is TGCGCCAGCAGCCCTGGGGGCGGCCAAGAGACCCAGTACTTC. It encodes CASSPGGGQETQYF.

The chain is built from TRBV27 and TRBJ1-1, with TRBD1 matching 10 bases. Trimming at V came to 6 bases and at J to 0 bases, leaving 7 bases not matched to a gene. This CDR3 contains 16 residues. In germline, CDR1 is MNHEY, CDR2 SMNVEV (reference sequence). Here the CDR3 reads CASRDRGRGMNTEAFF. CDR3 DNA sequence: TGTGCCAGCAGAGACAGGGGGCGGGGGATGAACACTGAAGCTTTCTTT.

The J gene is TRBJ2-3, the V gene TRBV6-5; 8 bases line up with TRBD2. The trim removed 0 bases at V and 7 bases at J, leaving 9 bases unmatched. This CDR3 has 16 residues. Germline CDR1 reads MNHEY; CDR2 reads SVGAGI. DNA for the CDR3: TGTGCCAGCAGTTACTCTTTTGTAGCGGGAAGAAATACGCAGTATTTT. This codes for CASSYSFVAGRNTQYF.

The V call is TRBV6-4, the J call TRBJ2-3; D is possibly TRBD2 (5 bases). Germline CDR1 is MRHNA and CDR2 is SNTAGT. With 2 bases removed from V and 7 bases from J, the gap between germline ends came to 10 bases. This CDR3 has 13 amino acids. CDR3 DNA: TGTGCCAGCAGTGACGGATCGGGGAATACGCAGTATTTT. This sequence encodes CASSDGSGNTQYF.

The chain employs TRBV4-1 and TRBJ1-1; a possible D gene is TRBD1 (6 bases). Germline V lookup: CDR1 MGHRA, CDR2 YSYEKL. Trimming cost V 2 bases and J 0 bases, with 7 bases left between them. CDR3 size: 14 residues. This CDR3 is CASSQRGLNTEAFF. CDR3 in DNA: TGCGCCAGCAGCCAAAGGGGGTTGAACACTGAAGCTTTCTTT.

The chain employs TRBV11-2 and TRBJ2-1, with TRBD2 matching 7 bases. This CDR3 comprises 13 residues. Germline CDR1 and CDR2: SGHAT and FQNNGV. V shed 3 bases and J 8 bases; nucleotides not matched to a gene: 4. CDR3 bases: TGTGCCAGCAGCTTGAGCGGGGTCTATGAGCAGTTCTTC. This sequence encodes CASSLSGVYEQFF.

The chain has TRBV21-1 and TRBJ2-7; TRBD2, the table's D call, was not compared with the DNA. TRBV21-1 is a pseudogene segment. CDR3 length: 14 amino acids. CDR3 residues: CASSKTEGPYEQYF. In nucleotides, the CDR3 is TGTGCCAGCAGCAAAACGGAGGGGCCCTACGAGCAGTACTTC.